This TCR beta chain was profiled in a study of beta chain features in type 1 diabetes. Study-wide results and limits: Patients with Type 1 diabetes showed moderately but significantly shorter TCRB CDR3s in all four CD4+ subsets. The VDJ junctions of type 1 diabetes patients carried fewer insertions and more deletions.

Germline V CDR1 and CDR2: MDHEN, SYDVKM. Trimming left V 3 bases short and J 0 bases short, with 12 bases between. The CDR3 sequence is 16 residues long. This clone has more than one count but fewer than ten. What it binds is not known. Researchers reported sorting CD4+ naive, central memory, regulatory and stem cell-like memory cells via CD45RO/CCR7/CD25/CD127/CD95/CD27. Each population that was sorted was more than 98% pure. Of the isolated RNA, all was reverse transcribed, and so the sequenced material was expressed TCRB transcripts. Sequencing was performed with immunoSEQ multiplex PCR; in TCRdb, only in-frame clones are kept and a portion is missing. The table has over 150,000 clones, around 7.9% seen once.

This clonotype originated in a man in his late teens or twenties with type 1 diabetes. The chain carries TRBV28 and TRBJ2-4; D remains unclear. Material: central memory CD4+ T cells from blood. The CDR3 protein is CASSFSLSLAKNIQYF. Written as DNA, the CDR3 is TGTGCCAGCAGTTTTAGTCTAAGCTTAGCCAAAAACATTCAGTACTTC.